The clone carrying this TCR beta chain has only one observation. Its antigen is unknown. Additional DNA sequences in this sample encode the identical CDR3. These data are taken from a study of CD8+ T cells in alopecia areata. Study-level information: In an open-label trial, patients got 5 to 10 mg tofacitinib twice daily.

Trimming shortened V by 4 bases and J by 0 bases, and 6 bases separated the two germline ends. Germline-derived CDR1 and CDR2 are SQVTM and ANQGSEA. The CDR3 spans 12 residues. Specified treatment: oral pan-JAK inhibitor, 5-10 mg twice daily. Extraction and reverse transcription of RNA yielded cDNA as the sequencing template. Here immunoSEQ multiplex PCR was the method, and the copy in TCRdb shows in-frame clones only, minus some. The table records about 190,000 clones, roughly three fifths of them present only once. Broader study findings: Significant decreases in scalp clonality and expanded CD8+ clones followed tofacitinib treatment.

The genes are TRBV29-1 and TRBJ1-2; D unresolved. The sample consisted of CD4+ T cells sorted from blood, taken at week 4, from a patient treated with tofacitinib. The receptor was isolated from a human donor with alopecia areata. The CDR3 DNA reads TGCAGCGTTGGTGGAGCTAACTATGGCTACACCTTC. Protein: CSVGGANYGYTF.